The entry below describes one T cell receptor (beta chain). What antigen it recognizes has not been identified. No much larger clone is present one base from it, and per-base qualities are unavailable. This entry belongs to a study of blood T cell repertoires in COVID-19 (TCRdb year 2020). Background on the whole study: The collaborator samples originated in the United States, Italy and Spain and spanned the acute and convalescent phases of COVID-19. The prospective study material was composed of cDNA or gDNA derived from T cells, B-cell-depleted T cells, or PBMCs. Subjects who had been exposed to COVID-19, were actively infected with it, or had recovered from it provided the deeply sampled blood TCRbeta repertoires that made up the dataset. A freely available public database, intended as a resource for researchers studying the immune response to SARS-CoV-2, is where the repertoires were released. Samples were obtained from the ongoing ImmuneRACE study (first 160 participants) and from over a thousand subjects provided by 6 global collaborators. The sample metadata nearly always contained a de-identified subject ID, COVID-19 status, age in years and sex. HLA class I and class II types, where available, came from metadata supplied by the sample provider rather than from assay-based typing. Summary of the overall study and its limitations: The amount of clinical and demographic metadata varied by source and participant and was provided uncurated.

Cut back by 3 bases and 4 bases, the V and J ends lie 8 bases apart. Spanning cysteine to phenylalanine, the CDR3 consists of 13 amino acids. Just the 39-base CDR3 DNA is kept, in frame starting at base 1. Looking up the germline V gene yields CDR1 KGHDR and CDR2 SFDVKD. The immunoSEQ Assay, a bias-controlled multiplex PCR, was used to amplify TCRbeta CDR3 regions from genomic DNA. The paper's processing steps were these. The number of nucleated cells in each sample was estimated by amplification of reference gene primers within the assay. To quantify the absolute abundance of each unique TCRbeta CDR3 rearrangement, sequence reads were collapsed and filtered. For each sample, productive Simpson clonality was calculated by taking the square root of Simpson's diversity index across productive rearrangements. TCRdb mirrors the immuneACCESS table, restricted to in-frame sequences. Some clones are absent from its copies; in checked studies, under half trace to an unresolved V gene, and the reason for the others is unknown. V, J and clone size were drawn from that table, and D and trimming were deduced from the DNA. In all, the sample holds about 52,000 clones, and about 79% of those were seen once. The ten largest clones add up to about 9.9% of the sample.

One collaborating source in Seattle enrolled patients while the patients were actively infected and followed the patients over time throughout the course of disease. Whole blood was collected in K2EDTA tubes by collaborating institutions according to the institutions' own protocols. For TCRbeta analysis, collaborators shipped samples as frozen whole blood, isolated PBMCs, or DNA extracted from either of those sample types. The TCR sequence derives from an elderly man with COVID-19, enrolled during active disease. This receptor chain uses TRBV24-1 and TRBJ1-1, with an unclear D gene assignment. Sequences were obtained from peripheral blood. The nucleotide sequence reads TGTGCCACCAGTGATCCGCGGGGCACTGAAGCTTTCTTT. Its translation reads: CATSDPRGTEAFF.